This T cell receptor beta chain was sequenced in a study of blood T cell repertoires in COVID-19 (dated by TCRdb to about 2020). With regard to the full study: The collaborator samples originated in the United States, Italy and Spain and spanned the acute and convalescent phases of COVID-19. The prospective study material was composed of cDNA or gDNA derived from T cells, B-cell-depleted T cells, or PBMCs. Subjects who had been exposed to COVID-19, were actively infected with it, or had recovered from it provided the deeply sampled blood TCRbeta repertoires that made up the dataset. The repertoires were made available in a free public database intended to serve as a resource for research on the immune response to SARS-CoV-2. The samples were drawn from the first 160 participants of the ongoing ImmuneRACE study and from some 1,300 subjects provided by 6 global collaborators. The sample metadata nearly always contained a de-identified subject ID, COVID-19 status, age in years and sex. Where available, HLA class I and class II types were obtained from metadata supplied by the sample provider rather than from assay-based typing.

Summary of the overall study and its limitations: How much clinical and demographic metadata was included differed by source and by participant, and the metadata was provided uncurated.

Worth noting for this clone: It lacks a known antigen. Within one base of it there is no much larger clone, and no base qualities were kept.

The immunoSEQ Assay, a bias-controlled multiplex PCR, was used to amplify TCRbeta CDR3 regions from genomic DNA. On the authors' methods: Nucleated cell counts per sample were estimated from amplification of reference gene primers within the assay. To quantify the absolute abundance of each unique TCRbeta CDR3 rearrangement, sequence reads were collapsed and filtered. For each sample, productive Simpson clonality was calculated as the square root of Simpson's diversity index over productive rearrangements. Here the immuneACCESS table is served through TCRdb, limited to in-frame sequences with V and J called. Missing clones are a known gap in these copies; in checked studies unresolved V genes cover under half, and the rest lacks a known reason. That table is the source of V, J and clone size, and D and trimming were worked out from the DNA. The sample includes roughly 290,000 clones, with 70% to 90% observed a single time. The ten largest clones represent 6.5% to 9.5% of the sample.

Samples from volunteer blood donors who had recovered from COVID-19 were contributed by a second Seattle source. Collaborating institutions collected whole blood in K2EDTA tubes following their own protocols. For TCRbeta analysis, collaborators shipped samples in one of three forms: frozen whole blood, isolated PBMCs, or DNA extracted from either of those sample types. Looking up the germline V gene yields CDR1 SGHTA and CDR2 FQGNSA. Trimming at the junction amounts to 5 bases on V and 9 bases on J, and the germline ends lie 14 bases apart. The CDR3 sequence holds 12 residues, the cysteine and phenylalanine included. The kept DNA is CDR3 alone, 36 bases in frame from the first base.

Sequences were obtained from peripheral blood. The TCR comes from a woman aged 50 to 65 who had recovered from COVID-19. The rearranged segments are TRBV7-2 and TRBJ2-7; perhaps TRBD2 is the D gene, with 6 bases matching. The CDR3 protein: CASSHPGVGQYF. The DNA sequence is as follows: TGTGCCAGCAGCCACCCGGGGGTGGGGCAGTACTTC.